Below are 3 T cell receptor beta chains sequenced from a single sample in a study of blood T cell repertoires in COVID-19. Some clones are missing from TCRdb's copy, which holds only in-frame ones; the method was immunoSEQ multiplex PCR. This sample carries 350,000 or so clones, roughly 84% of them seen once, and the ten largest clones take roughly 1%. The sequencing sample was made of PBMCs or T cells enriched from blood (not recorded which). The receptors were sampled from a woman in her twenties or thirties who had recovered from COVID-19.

In nucleotides, the CDR3 is TGTGCCAGCAGCTTCAGGAACACTGAAGCTTTCTTT. Translation: CASSFRNTEAFF. The chain is built from TRBV3-1 (or the pseudogene TRBV3-2) and TRBJ1-1; D uncertain. Germline values: CDR1 LGHDT, CDR2 YNNKEL (reference sequence). V lost 5 bases to trimming and J lost 1 base, with 5 bases between them. This CDR3 is 12 amino acids long.

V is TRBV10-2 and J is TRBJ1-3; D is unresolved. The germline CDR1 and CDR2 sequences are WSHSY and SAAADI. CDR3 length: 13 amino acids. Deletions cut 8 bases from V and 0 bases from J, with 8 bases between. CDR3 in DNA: TGCGCCAGCCTTAGTTCCTCTGGAAACACCATATATTTT. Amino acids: CASLSSSGNTIYF.

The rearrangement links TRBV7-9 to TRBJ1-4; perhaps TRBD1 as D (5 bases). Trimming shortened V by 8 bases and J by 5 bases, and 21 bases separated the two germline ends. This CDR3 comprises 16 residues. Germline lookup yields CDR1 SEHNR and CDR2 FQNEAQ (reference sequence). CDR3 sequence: CASSGSAGSRNEKLFF. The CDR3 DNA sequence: TGTGCCAGCTCAGGGTCTGCAGGCAGCAGGAATGAAAAACTGTTTTTT.